This TCR beta chain is drawn from a study of CD8+ T cells in alopecia areata. Whole-study results and caveats: Sequences from scalp samples also cover resident alphabeta T cells of normal skin. Lesional scalp, especially alopecia totalis/universalis, showed higher clonality than normal scalp.

Using a FACSAria, the CD4+ and CD8+ T cells were sorted from the PBMCs. TCR sequencing used cDNA made by reverse transcription of extracted RNA. This table comes from immunoSEQ multiplex PCR, and its TCRdb copy is limited to in-frame clones, with some not included. Here the sample spans about 110,000 clones, about 50% being singletons. Concerning this clone: Its antigen remains unidentified.

The V end was cut by 3 bases, the J end by 2 bases, with 5 bases between. Germline loops: CDR1 SNHLY, CDR2 FYNNEI. The CDR3 spans 13 residues. The gene calls are TRBV2 and TRBJ1-5; D is ambiguous. This receptor was identified in a human donor with alopecia areata. Input material: NKG2D-low CD8+ T cells sorted from blood. The CDR3: CASSDGRNQPQHF. The CDR3 region has the DNA TGTGCCAGCAGTGACGGGCGCAATCAGCCCCAGCATTTT.